This T cell receptor (beta chain) was identified in a study of cytomegalovirus exposure and HLA in healthy donors. Germline CDR1 and CDR2: SQVTM and ANQGSEA. With V trimmed by 7 bases and J by 5 bases, 18 bases remained unmatched. The CDR3 has 17 amino acids. Generated by immunoSEQ multiplex PCR, the TCRdb table keeps only in-frame clones and is missing some. The sample holds 200,000 to 250,000 clones; roughly 83% are singletons and the top ten take 5.5% to 7%. This clonotype originated in a woman under 30 in good health and CMV-seronegative. V gene TRBV29-1 combines with J gene TRBJ1-2; 11 bases align to TRBD1. Sequencing was done on a sample of PBMCs. The CDR3 DNA reads TGCAGCGCCACTACCGGGACAGGGGGGCTGACGGGGTATGGCTACACCTTC. Translation: CSATTGTGGLTGYGYTF.